The 12 T cell receptor beta chains reported below all come from one sample, sequenced in a study of blood T cell repertoires in COVID-19. Sequencing used immunoSEQ multiplex PCR; TCRdb keeps in-frame clones, though not all of them. The sample yields over 150,000 clones, roughly 88% seen once. The source material was peripheral blood. The receptors here all came from a woman between 35 and 50 years old with COVID-19, enrolled during active disease.

The count of this clone is one. V is TRBV7-3 and J is TRBJ2-1, with D uncertain. Trimming stripped 1 base from V and 2 bases from J, with 15 bases between. The CDR3 length is 17 residues. CDR1 and CDR2 from the germline V gene are SGHTA and FQGTGA. The CDR3, as DNA: TGTGCCAGCAGCTTAAGTTCCGGGTTCCCCCCCTACAATGAGCAGTTCTTC. Residues: CASSLSSGFPPYNEQFF.

CDR3 coding DNA: TGTGCCAGCAGCTTGGATAACGCGGCTTATGGCTACACCTTC. This encodes CASSLDNAAYGYTF. The V call is TRBV7-2, the J call TRBJ1-2, with D unclear. The V gene lost 3 bases and the J gene lost 5 bases, with 13 bases spanning the gap. CDR1 and CDR2 from the germline V gene are SGHTA and FQGNSA. The length of the CDR3 is 14 residues. Drawing the rest from reference TRBV7-2 and TRBJ1-2, the complete variable domain is GAGVSQSPSNKVTEKGKDVELRCDPISGHTALYWYRQSLGQGLEFLIYFQGNSAPDKSGLPSDRFSAERTGGSVSTLTIQRTQQEDSAVYLCASSLDNAAYGYTFGSGTRLTVV.

The chain carries TRBV29-1 and TRBJ2-2; 10 nucleotides match TRBD1. Trimming took 8 bases from V and 7 from J; bases not matched to a gene: 7. CDR1 and CDR2 from the germline V gene are SQVTM and ANQGSEA. The CDR3 totals 13 residues. The CDR3 region is CSTRQGAVGELFF. The CDR3 DNA reads as TGCAGCACCCGACAGGGGGCAGTCGGGGAGCTGTTTTTT.

The V call is TRBV11-2, the J call TRBJ1-2; TRBD1 is a possible D gene (6 bases). V gave up 1 base and J gave up 4 bases, with 13 bases separating them. Germline CDR1 is SGHAT and CDR2 is FQNNGV. The CDR3 runs 15 residues. CDR3 amino acids: CASSLGSTGSYGYTF. DNA of the CDR3: TGTGCCAGCAGCTTAGGATCGACAGGCAGCTATGGCTACACCTTC.

Here the CDR3 DNA reads TGTGCCAGCAGCCCCCCGGGGGGTTATTCACCCCTCCACTTT. Translating it yields CASSPPGGYSPLHF. The chain uses TRBV11-2 and TRBJ1-6, with D possibly matching TRBD1 (5 bases). The CDR3 sequence is 14 residues long. The V gene's germline CDR1 is SGHAT and CDR2 FQNNGV. Trimming left V 5 bases short and J 8 bases short, with 13 bases between.

This chain connects TRBV19 to TRBJ2-7; 8 bases agree with TRBD1. This CDR3 is built from 14 residues. Germline CDR1 LNHDA, CDR2 SQIVND (reference sequence). V lost 3 bases, J lost 5 bases, and 6 bases stayed unmatched. CDR3 nucleotides: TGTGCCAGTAGTATCGGACAGGGAAAGGACGAGCAGTACTTC. It is translated as CASSIGQGKDEQYF. Drawing the rest from reference TRBV19 and TRBJ2-7, the complete variable domain is DGGITQSPKYLFRKEGQNVTLSCEQNLNHDAMYWYRQDPGQGLRLIYYSQIVNDFQKGDIAEGYSVSREKKESFPLTVTSAQKNPTAFYLCASSIGQGKDEQYFGPGTRLTVT.

The chain links TRBV7-9 to TRBJ2-3; TRBD1 aligns across 12 bases. This CDR3 has 16 amino acids. Germline-derived CDR1 and CDR2 are SEHNR and FQNEAQ (reference sequence). The junction had 9 bases not matched to a gene; V was cut back by 6 bases and J by 5 bases. CDR3 residues: CASSWGQGASIDTQYF. In DNA form, the CDR3 reads TGTGCCAGCAGTTGGGGACAGGGGGCATCGATAGATACGCAGTATTTT. Full variable domain (outside the CDR3, taken from reference TRBV7-9 and TRBJ2-3): DTGVSQNPRHKITKRGQNVTFRCDPISEHNRLYWYRQTLGQGPEFLTYFQNEAQLEKSRLLSDRFSAERPKGSFSTLEIQRTEQGDSAMYLCASSWGQGASIDTQYFGPGTRLTVL.

This clone has a single count. The V gene is TRBV12-5, the J gene TRBJ1-2; possible D gene TRBD1, 6 bases. The CDR3 is 15 residues long. V was cut by 2 bases and J by 3 bases, with 13 bases left in between. Germline values: CDR1 LGHNT, CDR2 FRNRAP. The CDR3 reads CASGLIPTGDYGYTF. CDR3 DNA: TGTGCTAGTGGTTTGATCCCGACAGGCGACTATGGCTACACCTTC.

In nucleotides, the CDR3 is TGTGCCACAAAAAACTTGGGGCGTGAAGCTTTCTTT. Protein sequence: CATKNLGREAFF. This rearrangement joins TRBV2 to TRBJ1-1; D is perhaps TRBD1 (5 bases). The V end was cut by 10 bases, the J end by 7 bases, with 16 bases between. Germline CDR1 reads SNHLY; CDR2 reads FYNNEI. The CDR3 extends over 12 amino acids.

J is TRBJ1-2 and V is TRBV28; D is possibly TRBD1 (6 bases). Germline V gives CDR1 MDHEN, CDR2 SYDVKM. This CDR3 comprises 13 residues. The ends were cut back, 6 bases at V and 4 bases at J, with 12 bases in the middle. This CDR3 is CASSYDRTYGYTF. CDR3 nucleotides: TGTGCCAGCAGCTATGACAGGACCTATGGCTACACCTTC.

The CDR3 DNA reads as TGTGCCAGCAGTGTAACCCACTTGGACATCCGTTTCGAGCAGTACTTC. It encodes CASSVTHLDIRFEQYF. This chain joins TRBV6-1 and TRBJ2-7; a possible D gene is TRBD1 (5 bases). The CDR3 runs to 16 residues. CDR1 and CDR2 (germline): MNHNS, SASEGT. The V end was cut by 4 bases, the J end by 6 bases, with 22 bases between.

This clone was seen only once. V is TRBV19 and J is TRBJ1-5; 8 nucleotides agree with TRBD1. The J segment lost 8 bases and the V segment lost 2 bases, leaving 5 bases of the junction unmatched. Germline CDR1 LNHDA, CDR2 SQIVND (reference sequence). This CDR3 is built from 14 residues. CDR3 in DNA: TGTGCCAGTAGTATATCTCAGGGGGCGAAGCCCCAGCATTTT. Its protein is CASSISQGAKPQHF.